These 28 T cell receptor beta chains came from one sample sequenced in a study of identical twins. TCRdb used MiXCR to reprocess the 5' RACE reads, holding one entry per CDR3 protein. The sample lists some 1,600,000 distinct CDR3 sequences; less than 35% were seen once. The specimen sequenced was cord blood. Receptors originate from a newborn girl in good health.

Turning to this clonotype: An end of the junction differs from the germline gene, which may be a read error. The chain joins TRBV5-1 to TRBJ2-3; 9 bases match TRBD2. The CDR3 has 15 amino acids. Germline V gives CDR1 SGHRS, CDR2 YFSETQ. The DNA for the CDR3 is TGTGCCAGCAGCTCGCGGGGGGGCCCGACAGATACGCAGTATTTT. Its protein product is CASSSRGGPTDTQYF. Full variable domain (rest looked up from reference TRBV5-1 and TRBJ2-3): KAGVTQTPRYLIKTRGQQVTLSCSPISGHRSVSWYQQTPGQGLQFLFEYFSETQRNKGNFPGRFSGRQFSNSRSEMNVSTLELGDSALYLCASSSRGGPTDTQYFGPGTRLTVL.

The rearrangement uses TRBV20-1 and TRBJ2-1, with 12 bases identical to TRBD2. In germline, CDR1 is DFQATT, CDR2 SNEGSKA (reference sequence). The CDR3 spans 15 residues. V gave up 5 bases and J gave up 2 bases; unmatched junction bases: 4. CDR3 residues: CSAGLAGYTYNEQFF. CDR3 nucleotides: TGCAGTGCTGGACTAGCGGGGTACACCTACAATGAGCAGTTCTTC.

The rearrangement links TRBV28 to TRBJ1-5, with D unclear. The CDR3 consists of 14 residues. In germline, CDR1 is MDHEN, CDR2 SYDVKM. Trimming took 3 bases from V and 4 from J, leaving 10 bases between them. CDR3 sequence (DNA): TGTGCCAGCAGTTTGCCCTGGGGAAATCAGCCCCAGCATTTT. This encodes CASSLPWGNQPQHF.

In its sample, this clonotype was seen a few times. One end of the junction fails to match germline, which may point to a read error. The chain couples TRBV7-7 to TRBJ1-2; D is ambiguous. The CDR3 totals 11 residues. Looked up from germline, CDR1 is SSHAT and CDR2 is FNYEAQ (reference sequence). Written as DNA, the CDR3 is TGTGCTAGCAGACTAAGGGCTGGCTACACCTTC. Translated, it gives CASRLRAGYTF.

J is TRBJ2-7 and V is TRBV2; D might be TRBD1 (6 bases). Trimming removed 0 bases at V and 3 bases at J, with 6 bases between. The CDR3 runs 13 residues. CDR1 and CDR2 from the germline V gene are SNHLY and FYNNEI. The CDR3, as DNA: TGTGCCAGCAGTGAAGCGGGACACTACGAGCAGTACTTC. Encoded protein: CASSEAGHYEQYF.

V gene TRBV5-1 combines with J gene TRBJ1-2; D remains unclear. This CDR3 spans 14 amino acids. With 0 bases removed from V and 1 base from J, the gap between germline ends came to 7 bases. CDR1 and CDR2 from the germline V gene are SGHRS and YFSETQ. CDR3 coding DNA: TGCGCCAGCAGCTTGGGTCAGGATAACTATGGCTACACCTTC. Amino acid sequence: CASSLGQDNYGYTF. The full variable domain, completed using reference TRBV5-1 and TRBJ1-2, is KAGVTQTPRYLIKTRGQQVTLSCSPISGHRSVSWYQQTPGQGLQFLFEYFSETQRNKGNFPGRFSGRQFSNSRSEMNVSTLELGDSALYLCASSLGQDNYGYTFGSGTRLTVV.

This clonotype was detected a few times. The chain has TRBV4-2 and TRBJ2-1; 10 positions agree with TRBD2. With V trimmed by 1 base and J by 5 bases, 2 bases remained unmatched. The CDR3 is 15 residues long. CDR1 is LGHNA and CDR2 is YNFKEQ in the germline V gene. The CDR3 bases are TGTGCCAGCAGCCAAGTAACTAGCGGGAACAATGAGCAGTTCTTC. Translating gives CASSQVTSGNNEQFF.

A few counts support this clonotype. This sequence joins TRBV7-2 and TRBJ1-2, with 9 bases aligning to TRBD1. The CDR3 runs 16 residues. Per the germline V gene, CDR1 is SGHTA and CDR2 is FQGNSA. The V and J ends lost 4 bases and 0 bases, in that order; junction bases with no gene match: 6. CDR3: CASSYSGTGSNYGYTF. CDR3 DNA sequence: TGTGCCAGCAGCTATTCCGGGACAGGGTCTAACTATGGCTACACCTTC.

Notes on this clonotype: A much larger clone differs from this one at a single base, so this may be a read error. The V gene is TRBV27, the J gene TRBJ2-7; a possible D gene is TRBD1 (6 bases). The DNA end is a closer match to TRBJ2-5, so the J assignment may be wrong. This CDR3 comprises 15 residues. Germline CDR1 MNHEY, CDR2 SMNVEV (reference sequence). The CDR3 DNA reads TGTACCAGCAGTTTATCGACAGGAGTCCAAGAGACCCAGTACTTC. Amino acid sequence: CTSSLSTGVQETQYF.

V is TRBV20-1 and J is TRBJ2-4; perhaps TRBD2 as D (5 bases). CDR3 size: 16 residues. Trimming took off 6 bases at V and 2 bases at J, with 20 bases between the two ends. CDR1 is DFQATT and CDR2 is SNEGSKA in the germline V gene (reference sequence). CDR3 in amino acids: CSAERGRGRTKNIQYF. CDR3 bases: TGCAGTGCGGAGCGCGGACGGGGTCGTACCAAAAACATTCAGTACTTC.

The sample holds a few counts of this clonotype. V and J are TRBV5-1 and TRBJ1-2; perhaps TRBD1 as D (5 bases). Germline V gene data show CDR1 as SGHRS and CDR2 as YFSETQ. V lost 4 bases and J 0 bases, leaving 10 bases between the germline ends. The CDR3 has 14 amino acids. Here the CDR3 DNA reads TGCGCCAGCAGCGCCCTACAGGCTAACTATGGCTACACCTTC. Translating it yields CASSALQANYGYTF.

The rearrangement links TRBV7-8 to TRBJ2-5; D might be TRBD1 (6 bases). Germline V gene sequence: CDR1 SGHVS, CDR2 FQNEAQ. V lost 3 bases to trimming and J lost 3 bases, with 17 bases between them. The CDR3 length is 16 residues. The CDR3 region has the DNA TGTGCCAGCAGCTTCCCTCACGGCTACAGGGAAGAGACCCAGTACTTC. It is translated as CASSFPHGYREETQYF. Combining the CDR3 with reference TRBV7-8 and TRBJ2-5 gives the whole variable domain GAGVSQSPRYKVAKRGQDVALRCDPISGHVSLFWYQQALGQGPEFLTYFQNEAQLDKSGLPSDRFFAERPEGSVSTLKIQRTQQEDSAVYLCASSFPHGYREETQYFGPGTRLLVL.

This clonotype was counted only a few times. The J gene is TRBJ2-3, the V gene TRBV6-1; a possible D gene is TRBD1 (8 bases). V dropped 6 bases and J dropped 2 bases, with 30 bases sitting between them. CDR1 and CDR2 from the germline V gene are MNHNS and SASEGT. The CDR3 loop spans 20 amino acids. The CDR3 protein is CASSQGGTGRLARTTDTQYF. For the CDR3, the DNA is TGTGCCAGCAGCCAAGGGGGGACAGGACGACTAGCCAGGACCACAGATACGCAGTATTTT.

This clonotype was counted at least ten times. The chain links TRBV12-3 or TRBV12-4 to TRBJ2-1; 10 nucleotides match TRBD1. The V gene end was trimmed by 4 bases and the J gene end by 3 bases; junction bases not matched to a gene: 3. The CDR3 loop spans 15 amino acids. The CDR3 coding sequence is TGTGCCAGCAGTTCCGACAGGGGGCTCTACAATGAGCAGTTCTTC. Encoded protein: CASSSDRGLYNEQFF.

Many counts were recorded for this clonotype. The V and J genes are TRBV9 and TRBJ2-7; a possible D gene is TRBD1 (6 bases). The V and J ends lost 4 bases and 7 bases respectively, with 18 bases between them. Germline CDR1 reads SGDLS; CDR2 reads YYNGEE. This CDR3 spans 14 amino acids. CDR3 DNA: TGTGCCAGCAGCCCCGGACAGACTCCTAGGGAGCAGTACTTC. This gives the protein CASSPGQTPREQYF.

The chain combines TRBV27 with TRBJ1-4; 9 positions agree with TRBD1. J lost 10 bases, V lost 4 bases, and 10 bases had no gene match. The length of the CDR3 is 15 residues. Germline assignment: CDR1 MNHEY and CDR2 SMNVEV (reference sequence). CDR3 DNA: TGTGCCAGCAGTTCCACCGGGACAGGGAGAGTAAAACTGTTTTTT. This encodes CASSSTGTGRVKLFF.

V and J are TRBV4-1 and TRBJ2-7; 9 nucleotides line up with TRBD1. V trimming: 3 bases; J trimming: 1 base; junction bases outside the gene matches: 7. Per the germline V gene, CDR1 is MGHRA and CDR2 is YSYEKL. The length of the CDR3 is 16 residues. CDR3 bases: TGCGCCAGCAGCCAGCAAGTACAGGGGGCTTCCTACGAGCAGTACTTC. This codes for CASSQQVQGASYEQYF.

The genes are TRBV12-3 or TRBV12-4 and TRBJ2-2; no definite D call. Between the trimmed V and J ends, which lost 2 bases and 6 bases, there was a span of 7 bases. The CDR3 loop spans 13 amino acids. The CDR3 reads CASSLYGSGELFF. The DNA for the CDR3 is TGTGCCAGCAGTTTATATGGATCCGGGGAGCTGTTTTTT.

V is TRBV28 and J is TRBJ1-5, with TRBD1 as a possible D gene (5 bases). Germline CDR1 and CDR2: MDHEN and SYDVKM. The V end was cut by 3 bases, the J end by 8 bases, with 11 bases between. The CDR3 sequence is 13 residues long. The CDR3 sequence is CASSFGGIKPQHF. The CDR3 nucleotides are TGTGCCAGCAGTTTTGGGGGGATCAAGCCCCAGCATTTT.

The CDR3 coding sequence is TGCAGTGCTAGGGAAGTACTCAGGGCGCACGAGCAGTACTTC. Its protein is CSAREVLRAHEQYF. The rearrangement links TRBV20-1 to TRBJ2-5; a weak D match, TRBD1 (5 bases). The DNA matches TRBJ2-7 better at its end, which makes the J call doubtful. The germline CDR1 and CDR2 sequences are DFQATT and SNEGSKA (reference sequence). The CDR3 has 14 residues.

V and J are TRBV27 and TRBJ1-1, with 8 bases that match TRBD1. Per germline, CDR1 MNHEY and CDR2 SMNVEV (reference sequence). J lost 7 bases, V lost 6 bases, and 7 bases had no gene match. The CDR3 is 13 residues long. The CDR3 protein is CASSFDRGGEAFF. The CDR3 DNA follows: TGTGCCAGCAGCTTCGACAGGGGAGGTGAAGCTTTCTTT.

The chain carries TRBV20-1 and TRBJ1-1; D is unclear. V was shortened by 5 bases and J by 5 bases, with 9 bases between the two germline ends. The CDR3 covers 11 residues. Germline V gives CDR1 DFQATT, CDR2 SNEGSKA (reference sequence). CDR3 loop: CSAYRVTEAFF. The CDR3 DNA reads TGCAGTGCTTATCGGGTTACTGAAGCTTTCTTT.

A few counts support this clonotype. The chain recombines TRBV5-1 with TRBJ2-7; TRBD2 matches at 13 bases. Germline V gene lookup returns CDR1 SGHRS and CDR2 YFSETQ. The CDR3 loop spans 16 amino acids. V lost 4 bases and J lost 2; bases outside the gene matches: 6. In DNA, the CDR3 is TGCGCCAGCAGCCCAACTAGCGGGAGGGCCCCCTACGAGCAGTACTTC. Its translation: CASSPTSGRAPYEQYF.

This clonotype has a handful of counts. The chain carries TRBV5-1 and TRBJ2-5; 7 positions agree with TRBD2. This CDR3 has 15 residues. V shed 0 bases, J shed 4 bases, and the junction held 6 bases outside the gene matches. Looked up from germline, CDR1 is SGHRS and CDR2 is YFSETQ. As DNA, the CDR3 is TGCGCCAGCAGCTTGGATACCAGCGGGACAGAGACCCAGTACTTC. The encoded protein is CASSLDTSGTETQYF.

With regard to this clonotype: A much more abundant neighbour one base away suggests this may be a read error. This chain connects TRBV29-1 to TRBJ1-2; D remains unclear. Germline CDR1 SQVTM, CDR2 ANQGSEA. The CDR3 covers 12 residues. The CDR3 bases are TGCGGCGTTGAGGGCGGCCTCTATGGCTACACCTTC. As protein: CGVEGGLYGYTF.

This clonotype was picked up many times. A junction end diverges from the germline sequence, so it may reflect a read error. This CDR3 reads CASSSNTEAFF. CDR3 DNA: TGTGCCAGCAGCTCGAACACTGAAGCTTTCTTT. The chain employs TRBV5-1 and TRBJ1-1; D is ambiguous. The CDR3 extends over 11 amino acids. The germline CDR1 and CDR2 sequences are SGHRS and YFSETQ.

V usage is TRBV12-3 or TRBV12-4 and J usage is TRBJ1-5, with 12 bases that match TRBD1. The CDR3 spans 16 residues. The V and J ends lost 6 bases and 2 bases, in that order; junction bases with no gene match: 5. In DNA form, the CDR3 reads TGTGCCAGCAGAACCGGGACAGGGGGCGGCAATCAGCCCCAGCATTTT. Encoded protein: CASRTGTGGGNQPQHF.

This clonotype was counted ten times or more. The chain joins TRBV29-1 to TRBJ2-7; D may be TRBD1 (5 bases). With 5 bases removed from V and 8 bases from J, the gap between germline ends came to 19 bases. The CDR3 loop spans 13 amino acids. Germline V gene sequence: CDR1 SQVTM, CDR2 ANQGSEA. This CDR3 reads CSVSTEWVSKQYF. As DNA, the CDR3 is TGCAGCGTTTCGACAGAGTGGGTTAGTAAGCAGTACTTC.